Listed below are T cell receptor beta chains from one sample, sequenced in a study of graft-versus-host responses after intestinal transplantation. Sequencing used immunoSEQ multiplex PCR; TCRdb keeps in-frame clones, though not all of them. The sample yields tens of thousands of clones, over 90% seen once. No antigens are known for them. The sequences come from unstimulated CD4+ T cells sorted from spleen or lymph node cells, collected before transplant. The receptor set was obtained from a human donor who was the organ donor for an intestinal transplant. CDR3s include the opening cysteine and the closing phenylalanine or tryptophan. D genes are given only for firm matches. Clone size is shown for a subset of rows, as once, few, many or a class of expanded clone.

TRBV9,few,TRBJ1-4,NA,TGTGCCAGCAGCGTAGAGGGAACTAATGAAAAACTGTTTTTT,CASSVEGTNEKLFF
TRBV5-5,NA,TRBJ1-4,NA,TGTGCCAGCAGGCCGAGGGAGGGAGGTGAAAAACTGTTTTTT,CASRPREGGEKLFF
TRBV10-3,NA,TRBJ2-5,TRBD2,TGTGCCCTTGCCAGCGGGGAGAGAGAGACCCAGTACTTC,CALASGERETQYF
TRBV15,NA,TRBJ1-5,NA,TGTGCCACCAGCAAGGGAGGCAATCAGCCCCAGCATTTT,CATSKGGNQPQHF
TRBV5-6,NA,TRBJ1-3,NA,TGTGCCAGCAGCTGGGGTGCGCCTGGAAACACCATATATTTT,CASSWGAPGNTIYF
TRBV6-5,NA,TRBJ2-7,TRBD1,TGTGCCAGCACCCCCCTGAGGGGACAGGCTGTCGAGCAGTACTTC,CASTPLRGQAVEQYF
TRBV7-2,NA,TRBJ1-1,TRBD1,TGTGCCAGCAGCCCAGGGGGCGCTGAAGCTTTCTTT,CASSPGGAEAFF
TRBV5-1,NA,TRBJ2-1,TRBD2,TGCGCCAGCAGCCCCTCGGAAGCGGGATCTCAGTTCTTC,CASSPSEAGSQFF
TRBV7-2,NA,TRBJ1-3,NA,TGTGCCAGCAGCTTAGCAGCGGGCCGCATGCGAGGAAACACCATATATTTT,CASSLAAGRMRGNTIYF
TRBV9,NA,TRBJ1-5,NA,TGTGCCAGCAGCTTCGGACCGGAGAATCAGCCCCAGCATTTT,CASSFGPENQPQHF
TRBV6-5,NA,TRBJ2-7,TRBD1,TGTGCCAGCAGTTTATACGCGGGACAGGGGTACGAGCAGTACTTC,CASSLYAGQGYEQYF
TRBV5-4,once,TRBJ1-2,TRBD1,TGTGCCAGCAGCCAAGGGACAGCAGCTAACTATGGCTACACCTTC,CASSQGTAANYGYTF
TRBV9,NA,TRBJ1-1,NA,TGTGCCAGCAGCGTAGGTTGGGGTATTAGCACTGAAGCTTTCTTT,CASSVGWGISTEAFF
TRBV7-2,NA,TRBJ1-1,NA,TGTGCCAGCAGCTTAGATTGGGGGGGCCCTAAAAACACTGAAGCTTTCTTT,CASSLDWGGPKNTEAFF
TRBV12-5,NA,TRBJ2-1,TRBD1,TGTGCTTGGGGACAGAGCTCCTACAATGAGCAGTTCTTC,CAWGQSSYNEQFF
TRBV18,NA,TRBJ1-1,NA,TGTGCCAGCTCACCACGGCGTGTTACGAACACTGAAGCTTTCTTT,CASSPRRVTNTEAFF
TRBV2,NA,TRBJ2-2,NA,TGTGCCAGCAATCGGGAGAACACCGGGGAGCTGTTTTTT,CASNRENTGELFF